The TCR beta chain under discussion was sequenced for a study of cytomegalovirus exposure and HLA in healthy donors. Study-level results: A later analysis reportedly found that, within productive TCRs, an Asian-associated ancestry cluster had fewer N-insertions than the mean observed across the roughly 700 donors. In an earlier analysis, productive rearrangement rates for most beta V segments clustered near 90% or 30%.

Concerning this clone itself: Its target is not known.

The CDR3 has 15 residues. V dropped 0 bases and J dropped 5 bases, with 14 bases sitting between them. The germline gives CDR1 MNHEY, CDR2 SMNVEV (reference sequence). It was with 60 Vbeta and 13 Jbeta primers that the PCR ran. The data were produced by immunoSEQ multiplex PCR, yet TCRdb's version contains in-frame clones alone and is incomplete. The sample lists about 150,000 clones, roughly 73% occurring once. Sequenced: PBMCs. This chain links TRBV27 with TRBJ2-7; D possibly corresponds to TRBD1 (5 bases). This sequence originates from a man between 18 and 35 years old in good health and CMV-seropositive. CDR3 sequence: CASSLSGRSRDEQYF. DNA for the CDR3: TGTGCCAGCAGTTTATCGGGGCGGTCCCGGGACGAGCAGTACTTC.